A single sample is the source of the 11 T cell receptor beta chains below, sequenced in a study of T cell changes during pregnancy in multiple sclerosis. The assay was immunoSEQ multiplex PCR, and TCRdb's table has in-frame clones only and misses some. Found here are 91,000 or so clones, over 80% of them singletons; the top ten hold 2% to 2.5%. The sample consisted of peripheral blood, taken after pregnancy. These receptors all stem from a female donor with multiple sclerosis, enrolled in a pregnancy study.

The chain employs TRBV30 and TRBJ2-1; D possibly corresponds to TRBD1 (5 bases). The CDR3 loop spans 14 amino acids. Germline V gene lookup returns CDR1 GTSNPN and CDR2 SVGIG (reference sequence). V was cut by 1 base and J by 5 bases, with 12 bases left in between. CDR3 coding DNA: TGTGCCTGGAGTGCTAAAGGGGTGGACAATGAGCAGTTCTTC. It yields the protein CAWSAKGVDNEQFF.

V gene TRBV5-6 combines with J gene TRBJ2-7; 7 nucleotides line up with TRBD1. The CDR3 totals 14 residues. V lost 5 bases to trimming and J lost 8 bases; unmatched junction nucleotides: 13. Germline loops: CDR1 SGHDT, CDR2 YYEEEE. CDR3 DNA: TGTGCCAGCAGTTTTTTCGACAGGGTGGGAAAGCAGTACTTC. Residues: CASSFFDRVGKQYF.

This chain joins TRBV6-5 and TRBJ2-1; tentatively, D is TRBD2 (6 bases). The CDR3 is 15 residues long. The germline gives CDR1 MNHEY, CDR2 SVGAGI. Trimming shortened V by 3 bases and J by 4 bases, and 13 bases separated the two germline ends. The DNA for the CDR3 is TGTGCCAGCAGTTATACGGGAGAGGGATACAATGAGCAGTTCTTC. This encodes CASSYTGEGYNEQFF.

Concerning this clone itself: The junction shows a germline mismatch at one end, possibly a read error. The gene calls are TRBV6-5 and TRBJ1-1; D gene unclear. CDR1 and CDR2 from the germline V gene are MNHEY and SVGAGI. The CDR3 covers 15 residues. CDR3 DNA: TGTGCCAGCAACGATAGGCCTGGGTTAAGCGTAGGCCATCTGTTT. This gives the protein CASNDRPGLSVGHLF.

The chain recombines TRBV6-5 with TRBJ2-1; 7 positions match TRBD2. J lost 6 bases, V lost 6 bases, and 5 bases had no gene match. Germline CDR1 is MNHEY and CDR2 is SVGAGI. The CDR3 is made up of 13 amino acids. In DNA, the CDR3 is TGTGCCAGCAGCTACCGCGGGGGCAATGAGCAGTTCTTC. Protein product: CASSYRGGNEQFF.

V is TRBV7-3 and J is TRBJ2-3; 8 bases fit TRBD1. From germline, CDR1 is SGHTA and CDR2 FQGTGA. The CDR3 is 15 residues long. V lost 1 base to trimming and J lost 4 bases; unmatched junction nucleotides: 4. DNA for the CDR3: TGTGCCAGCAGCTTAAGTCAGGGGGCGGCAGATACGCAGTATTTT. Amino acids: CASSLSQGAADTQYF.

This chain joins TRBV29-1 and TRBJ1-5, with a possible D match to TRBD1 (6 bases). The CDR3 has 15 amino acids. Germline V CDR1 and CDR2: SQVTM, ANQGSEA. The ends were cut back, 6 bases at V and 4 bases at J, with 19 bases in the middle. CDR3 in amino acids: CSVNGDRDKNQPQHF. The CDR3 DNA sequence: TGCAGCGTAAACGGGGACCGGGACAAAAATCAGCCCCAGCATTTT.

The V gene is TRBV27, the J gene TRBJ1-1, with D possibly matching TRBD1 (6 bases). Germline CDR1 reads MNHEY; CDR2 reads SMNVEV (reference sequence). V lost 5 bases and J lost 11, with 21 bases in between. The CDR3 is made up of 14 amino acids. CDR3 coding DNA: TGTGCCAGCAGTCTACAGGGCTTTGAACGGTTCGCTTTCTTT. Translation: CASSLQGFERFAFF.

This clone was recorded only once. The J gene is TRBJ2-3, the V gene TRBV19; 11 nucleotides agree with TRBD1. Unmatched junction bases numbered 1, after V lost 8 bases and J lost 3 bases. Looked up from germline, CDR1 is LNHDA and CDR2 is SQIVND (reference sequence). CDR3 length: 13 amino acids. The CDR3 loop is CASGDRGTDTQYF. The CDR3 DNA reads TGTGCCAGTGGGGACAGGGGGACAGATACGCAGTATTTT.

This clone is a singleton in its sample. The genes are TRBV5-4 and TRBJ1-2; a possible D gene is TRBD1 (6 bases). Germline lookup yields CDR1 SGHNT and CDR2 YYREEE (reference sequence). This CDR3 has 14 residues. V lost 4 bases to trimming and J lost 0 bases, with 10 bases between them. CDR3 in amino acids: CASSTGQTNYGYTF. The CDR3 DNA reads TGTGCCAGCAGCACAGGACAGACTAACTATGGCTACACCTTC.

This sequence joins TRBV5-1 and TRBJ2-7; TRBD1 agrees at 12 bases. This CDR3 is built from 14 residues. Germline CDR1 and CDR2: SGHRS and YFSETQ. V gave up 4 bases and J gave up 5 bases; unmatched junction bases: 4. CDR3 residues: CASSLGTGGHEQYF. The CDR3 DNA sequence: TGCGCCAGCAGCCTCGGGACAGGGGGCCACGAGCAGTACTTC.